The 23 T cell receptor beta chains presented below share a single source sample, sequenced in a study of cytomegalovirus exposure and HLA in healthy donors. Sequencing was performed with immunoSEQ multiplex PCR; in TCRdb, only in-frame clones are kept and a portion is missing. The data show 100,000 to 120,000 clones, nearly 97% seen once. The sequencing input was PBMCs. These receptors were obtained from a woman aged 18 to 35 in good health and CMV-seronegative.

The CDR3 DNA reads as TGTGCCAGCAGTTTACGGGATTGGGTCAATGGCTACACCTTC. Translated, it gives CASSLRDWVNGYTF. The rearrangement links TRBV28 to TRBJ1-2, with unresolved D. The CDR3 extends over 14 amino acids. Trimming removed 2 bases from V and 6 bases from J, with 13 bases in between. CDR1 and CDR2 from the germline V gene are MDHEN and SYDVKM.

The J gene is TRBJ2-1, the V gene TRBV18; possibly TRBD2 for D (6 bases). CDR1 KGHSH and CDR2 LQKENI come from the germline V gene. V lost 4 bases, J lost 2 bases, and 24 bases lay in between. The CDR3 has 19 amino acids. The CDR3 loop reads CASSHRSTIGEVPYNEQFF. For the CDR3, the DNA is TGTGCCAGCTCACACAGGTCCACGATTGGGGAGGTGCCCTACAATGAGCAGTTCTTC. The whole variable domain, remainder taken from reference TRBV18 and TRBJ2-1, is NAGVMQNPRHLVRRRGQEARLRCSPMKGHSHVYWYRQLPEEGLKFMVYLQKENIIDESGMPKERFSAEFPKEGPSILRIQQVVRGDSAAYFCASSHRSTIGEVPYNEQFFGPGTRLTVL.

DNA for the CDR3: TGTGCCAGCAGCGTGACCGGACAGGCTAATCAGCCCCAGCATTTT. As protein: CASSVTGQANQPQHF. The J gene is TRBJ1-5, the V gene TRBV9, with TRBD1 matching over 7 bases. J gave up 4 bases and V 2 bases, and 6 bases lay outside the gene matches. CDR1 SGDLS and CDR2 YYNGEE come from the germline V gene. The CDR3 extends over 15 amino acids. The full variable domain, in which reference TRBV9 and TRBJ1-5 provide the parts outside the CDR3, is DSGVTQTPKHLITATGQRVTLRCSPRSGDLSVYWYQQSLDQGLQFLIQYYNGEERAKGNILERFSAQQFPDLHSELNLSSLELGDSALYFCASSVTGQANQPQHFGDGTRLSIL.

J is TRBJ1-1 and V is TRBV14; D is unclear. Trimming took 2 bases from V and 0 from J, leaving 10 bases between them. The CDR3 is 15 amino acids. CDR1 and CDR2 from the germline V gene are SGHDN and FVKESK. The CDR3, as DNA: TGTGCCAGCAGCCAATTTCAAGCTATGAACACTGAAGCTTTCTTT. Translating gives CASSQFQAMNTEAFF.

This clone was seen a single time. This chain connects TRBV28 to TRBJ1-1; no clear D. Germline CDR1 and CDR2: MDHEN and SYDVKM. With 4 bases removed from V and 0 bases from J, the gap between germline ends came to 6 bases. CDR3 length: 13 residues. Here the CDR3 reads CASSSPLNTEAFF. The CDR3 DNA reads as TGTGCCAGCAGTTCCCCATTGAACACTGAAGCTTTCTTT.

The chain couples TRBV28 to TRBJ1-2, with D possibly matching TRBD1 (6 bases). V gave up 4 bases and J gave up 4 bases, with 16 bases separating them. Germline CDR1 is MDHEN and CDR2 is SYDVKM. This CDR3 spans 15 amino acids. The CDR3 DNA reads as TGTGCCAGCAGTTCCGACCGGGACAACACCTATGGCTACACCTTC. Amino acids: CASSSDRDNTYGYTF.

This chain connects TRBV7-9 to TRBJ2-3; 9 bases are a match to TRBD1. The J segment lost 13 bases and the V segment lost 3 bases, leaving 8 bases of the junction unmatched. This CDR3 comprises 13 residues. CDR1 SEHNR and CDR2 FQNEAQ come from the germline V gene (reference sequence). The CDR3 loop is CASSFPDRGGKYF. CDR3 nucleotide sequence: TGTGCCAGCAGCTTCCCGGACAGGGGTGGGAAGTATTTT.

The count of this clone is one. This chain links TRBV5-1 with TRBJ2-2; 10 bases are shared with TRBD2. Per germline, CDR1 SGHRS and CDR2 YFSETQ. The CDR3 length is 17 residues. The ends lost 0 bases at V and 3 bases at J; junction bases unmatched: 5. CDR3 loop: CASSLAALAGDTGELFF. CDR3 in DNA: TGCGCCAGCAGCTTGGCCGCTCTAGCGGGGGACACCGGGGAGCTGTTTTTT.

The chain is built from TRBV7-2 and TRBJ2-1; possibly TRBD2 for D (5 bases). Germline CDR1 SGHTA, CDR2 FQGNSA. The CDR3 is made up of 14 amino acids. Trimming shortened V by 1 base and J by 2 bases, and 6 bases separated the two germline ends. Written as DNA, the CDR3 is TGTGCCAGCAGCTTAGTCGGGGCCTACAATGAGCAGTTCTTC. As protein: CASSLVGAYNEQFF.

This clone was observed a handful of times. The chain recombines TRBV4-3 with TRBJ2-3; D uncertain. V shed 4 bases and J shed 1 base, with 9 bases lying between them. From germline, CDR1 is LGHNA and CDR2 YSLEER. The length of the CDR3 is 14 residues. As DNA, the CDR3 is TGCGCCAGCAGCCGTAACGGAGGCACAGATACGCAGTATTTT. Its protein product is CASSRNGGTDTQYF.

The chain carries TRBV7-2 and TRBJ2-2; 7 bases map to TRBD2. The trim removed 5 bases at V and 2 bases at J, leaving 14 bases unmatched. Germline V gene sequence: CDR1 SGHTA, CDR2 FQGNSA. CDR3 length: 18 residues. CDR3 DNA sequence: TGTGCCAGCAGCGTCAGCGATTCCCTAGCGGACAACACCGGGGAGCTGTTTTTT. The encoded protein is CASSVSDSLADNTGELFF.

The CDR3 DNA is TGCGCCAGCAGCTTGGAGGGAGACGAGCAGTACTTC. Translated, it gives CASSLEGDEQYF. V gene TRBV5-1 combines with J gene TRBJ2-7, with D perhaps TRBD2 (5 bases). The ends were cut back, 0 bases at V and 5 bases at J, with 6 bases in the middle. The CDR3 consists of 12 residues. CDR1 and CDR2 from the germline V gene are SGHRS and YFSETQ. The whole variable domain, filled in from reference TRBV5-1 and TRBJ2-7, reads KAGVTQTPRYLIKTRGQQVTLSCSPISGHRSVSWYQQTPGQGLQFLFEYFSETQRNKGNFPGRFSGRQFSNSRSEMNVSTLELGDSALYLCASSLEGDEQYFGPGTRLTVT.

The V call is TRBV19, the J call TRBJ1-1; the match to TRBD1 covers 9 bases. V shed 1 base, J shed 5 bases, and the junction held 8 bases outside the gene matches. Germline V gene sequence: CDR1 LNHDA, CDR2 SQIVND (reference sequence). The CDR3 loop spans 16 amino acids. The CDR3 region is CASSIVGGQGETEAFF. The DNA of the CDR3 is TGTGCCAGTAGTATAGTGGGGGGACAGGGTGAAACTGAAGCTTTCTTT. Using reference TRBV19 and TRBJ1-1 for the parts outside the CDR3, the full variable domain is DGGITQSPKYLFRKEGQNVTLSCEQNLNHDAMYWYRQDPGQGLRLIYYSQIVNDFQKGDIAEGYSVSREKKESFPLTVTSAQKNPTAFYLCASSIVGGQGETEAFFGQGTRLTVV.

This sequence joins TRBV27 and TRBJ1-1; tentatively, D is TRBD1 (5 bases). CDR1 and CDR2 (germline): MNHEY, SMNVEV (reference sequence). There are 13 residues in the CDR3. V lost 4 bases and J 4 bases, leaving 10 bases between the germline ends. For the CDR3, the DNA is TGTGCCAGCAGTTACGGGGGTCGCACTGAAGCTTTCTTT. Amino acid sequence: CASSYGGRTEAFF.

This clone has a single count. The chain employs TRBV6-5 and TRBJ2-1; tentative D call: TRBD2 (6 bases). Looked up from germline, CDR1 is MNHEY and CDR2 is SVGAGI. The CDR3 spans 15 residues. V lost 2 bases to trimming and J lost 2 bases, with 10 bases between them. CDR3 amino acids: CASSYAGTAYNEQFF. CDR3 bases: TGTGCCAGCAGTTACGCCGGGACTGCCTACAATGAGCAGTTCTTC.

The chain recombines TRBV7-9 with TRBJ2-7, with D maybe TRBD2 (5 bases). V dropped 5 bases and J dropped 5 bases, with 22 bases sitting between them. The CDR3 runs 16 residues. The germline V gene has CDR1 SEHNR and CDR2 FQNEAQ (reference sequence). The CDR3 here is CASSRIIQGGSDEQYF. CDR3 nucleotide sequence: TGTGCCAGCAGCCGCATAATACAAGGAGGATCCGACGAGCAGTACTTC. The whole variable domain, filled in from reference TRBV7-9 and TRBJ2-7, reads DTGVSQNPRHKITKRGQNVTFRCDPISEHNRLYWYRQTLGQGPEFLTYFQNEAQLEKSRLLSDRFSAERPKGSFSTLEIQRTEQGDSAMYLCASSRIIQGGSDEQYFGPGTRLTVT.

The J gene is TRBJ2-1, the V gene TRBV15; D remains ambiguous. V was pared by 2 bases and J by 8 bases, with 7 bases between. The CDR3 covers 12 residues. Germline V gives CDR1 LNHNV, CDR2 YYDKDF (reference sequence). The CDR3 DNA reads TGTGCCACCAGCAGACCTCAGGATGAGCAGTTCTTC. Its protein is CATSRPQDEQFF.

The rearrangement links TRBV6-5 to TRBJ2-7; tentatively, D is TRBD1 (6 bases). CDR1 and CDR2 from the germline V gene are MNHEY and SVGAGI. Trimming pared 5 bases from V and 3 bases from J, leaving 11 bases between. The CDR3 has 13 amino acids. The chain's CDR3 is CASSLGQVYEQYF. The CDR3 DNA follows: TGTGCCAGCAGTCTGGGACAAGTCTACGAGCAGTACTTC.

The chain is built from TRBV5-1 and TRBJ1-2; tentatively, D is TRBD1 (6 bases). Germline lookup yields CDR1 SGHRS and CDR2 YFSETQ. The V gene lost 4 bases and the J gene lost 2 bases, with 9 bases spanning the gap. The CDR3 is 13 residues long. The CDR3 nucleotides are TGCGCCAGCAGCGCAGGACAGAACTATGGCTACACCTTC. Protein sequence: CASSAGQNYGYTF. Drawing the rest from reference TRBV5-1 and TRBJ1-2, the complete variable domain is KAGVTQTPRYLIKTRGQQVTLSCSPISGHRSVSWYQQTPGQGLQFLFEYFSETQRNKGNFPGRFSGRQFSNSRSEMNVSTLELGDSALYLCASSAGQNYGYTFGSGTRLTVV.

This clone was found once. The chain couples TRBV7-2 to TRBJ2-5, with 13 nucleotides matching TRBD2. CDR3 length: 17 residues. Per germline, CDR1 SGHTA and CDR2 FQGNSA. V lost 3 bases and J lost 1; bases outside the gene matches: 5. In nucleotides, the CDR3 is TGTGCCAGCAGCTTTGTGACTAGCGGGGGGCCCCAAGAGACCCAGTACTTC. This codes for CASSFVTSGGPQETQYF.

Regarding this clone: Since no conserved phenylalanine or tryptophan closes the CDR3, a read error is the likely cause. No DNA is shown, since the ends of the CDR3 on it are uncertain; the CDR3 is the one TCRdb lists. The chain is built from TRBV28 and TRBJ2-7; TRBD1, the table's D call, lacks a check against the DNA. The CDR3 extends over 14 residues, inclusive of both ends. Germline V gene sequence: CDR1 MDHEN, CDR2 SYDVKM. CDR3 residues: CASSSPWLRQGAQI.

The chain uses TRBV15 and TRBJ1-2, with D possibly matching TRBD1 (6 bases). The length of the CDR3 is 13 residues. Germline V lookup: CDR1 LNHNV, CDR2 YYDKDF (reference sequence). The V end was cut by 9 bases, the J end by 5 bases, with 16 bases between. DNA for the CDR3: TGTGCCACTTCGTCCGGCAGGGGATATGGCTACACCTTC. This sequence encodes CATSSGRGYGYTF.

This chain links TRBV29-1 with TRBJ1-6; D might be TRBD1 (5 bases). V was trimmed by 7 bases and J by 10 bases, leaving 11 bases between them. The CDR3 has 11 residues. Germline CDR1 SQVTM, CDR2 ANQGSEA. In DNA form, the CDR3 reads TGCAGCGCCTGGGGGGGGTCACCCCTCCACTTT. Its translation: CSAWGGSPLHF.